The clone carrying this TCR beta chain has only a few counts. Its antigen remains unknown. The sample belongs to a study of cytomegalovirus exposure and HLA in healthy donors. PCR used 60 Vbeta primers and 13 Jbeta primers. This table comes from immunoSEQ multiplex PCR, and its TCRdb copy is limited to in-frame clones, with some not included. The table records some 140,000 clones, 60% to 75% of them present only once. Study-wide points: The CMV antigen specificity of three CMV-associated chains was confirmed through in vitro analysis.

Germline V gene lookup returns CDR1 SGHDT and CDR2 YYEEEE. Trimming at V came to 2 bases and at J to 0 bases, leaving 7 bases not matched to a gene. The CDR3 runs to 17 residues. The sample consisted of PBMCs. The receptor comes from a human donor in good health. V usage is TRBV5-6 and J usage is TRBJ1-1; 10 bases fit TRBD1. The CDR3 is CASSFRQGAQVNTEAFF. CDR3 bases: TGTGCCAGCAGCTTTAGACAGGGGGCGCAGGTGAACACTGAAGCTTTCTTT.